These 8 T cell receptor beta chains originate from one sample sequenced in a study of blood T cell repertoires in COVID-19. Libraries were prepared by immunoSEQ multiplex PCR; TCRdb keeps only in-frame clonotypes and omits some of them. This table holds fewer than 300,000 clones, approximately 84% found once. The sequenced material came from peripheral blood. Source of these receptors: a human donor with COVID-19, enrolled during active disease. The donor label of this sample is uncertain.

In this sample, this clone turned up a few times. The V and J genes are TRBV27 and TRBJ1-6; no definite D call. Germline V CDR1 and CDR2: MNHEY, SMNVEV (reference sequence). The CDR3 covers 13 residues. Trimming shortened V by 2 bases and J by 7 bases, and 6 bases separated the two germline ends. For the CDR3, the DNA is TGTGCCAGCAGTTTAGCGGAGAATTCACCCCTCCACTTT. Translation: CASSLAENSPLHF.

The V and J genes are TRBV7-2 and TRBJ2-2; 11 bases map to TRBD1. Trimming at V came to 5 bases and at J to 6 bases, leaving 8 bases not matched to a gene. Germline V gene data show CDR1 as SGHTA and CDR2 as FQGNSA. The CDR3 is made up of 16 amino acids. Here the CDR3 DNA reads TGTGCCAGCAGCCTTATGGGACAGGGGGTCGCCGGGGAGCTGTTTTTT. Residues: CASSLMGQGVAGELFF.

The sample holds one count of this clone. The rearrangement joins TRBV6-1 to TRBJ1-2; 8 bases align to TRBD1. CDR3 length: 16 amino acids. Unmatched junction bases numbered 10, after V lost 3 bases and J lost 4 bases. Germline V gene lookup returns CDR1 MNHNS and CDR2 SASEGT. The chain's CDR3 is CASSENRGTKGYGYTF. DNA for the CDR3: TGTGCCAGCAGTGAGAACAGGGGGACCAAGGGCTATGGCTACACCTTC.

The J gene is TRBJ2-1, the V gene TRBV19, with D possibly TRBD2 on 6 matching bases. Looked up from germline, CDR1 is LNHDA and CDR2 is SQIVND (reference sequence). The CDR3 is 13 residues long. Trimming shortened V by 5 bases and J by 6 bases, and 11 bases separated the two germline ends. The chain's CDR3 is CASSGGRGNEQFF. Written as DNA, the CDR3 is TGTGCCAGTAGTGGGGGGAGAGGCAATGAGCAGTTCTTC.

The chain carries TRBV9 and TRBJ2-3, with 15 bases lining up with TRBD2. The CDR3 contains 17 residues. Per germline, CDR1 SGDLS and CDR2 YYNGEE. V was pared by 0 bases and J by 5 bases, with 4 bases of the junction left unmatched. The CDR3 protein is CASSVGGLAGGGDTQYF. CDR3 nucleotides: TGTGCCAGCAGCGTAGGAGGACTAGCGGGAGGGGGAGATACGCAGTATTTT.

This chain's CDR3 is CASNLGQGRTGELFF. The CDR3 nucleotides read TGTGCCAGCAATTTGGGACAGGGTCGTACCGGGGAGCTGTTTTTT. The chain links TRBV6-5 to TRBJ2-2; 9 bases fit TRBD1. V gave up 7 bases and J gave up 5 bases; unmatched junction bases: 8. In germline, CDR1 is MNHEY, CDR2 SVGAGI. The CDR3 totals 15 residues.

Details on this clone: The same CDR3 is also encoded by other DNA sequences in this sample. The chain links TRBV30 to TRBJ2-1; D is undetermined. This CDR3 is built from 13 residues. Germline CDR1 reads GTSNPN; CDR2 reads SVGIG (reference sequence). V dropped 5 bases and J dropped 0 bases, with 8 bases sitting between them. The CDR3 sequence: CAWSGSSYNEQFF. CDR3 DNA sequence: TGTGCCTGGTCAGGAAGCTCCTACAATGAGCAGTTCTTC.

The J gene is TRBJ2-7, the V gene TRBV19; weak D call: TRBD1 (6 bases). The CDR3 runs 13 residues. The germline V gene has CDR1 LNHDA and CDR2 SQIVND (reference sequence). Trimming took off 3 bases at V and 3 bases at J, with 9 bases between the two ends. The chain's CDR3 is CASSMARGYEQYF. The CDR3 DNA reads TGTGCCAGTAGTATGGCCAGGGGCTACGAGCAGTACTTC.